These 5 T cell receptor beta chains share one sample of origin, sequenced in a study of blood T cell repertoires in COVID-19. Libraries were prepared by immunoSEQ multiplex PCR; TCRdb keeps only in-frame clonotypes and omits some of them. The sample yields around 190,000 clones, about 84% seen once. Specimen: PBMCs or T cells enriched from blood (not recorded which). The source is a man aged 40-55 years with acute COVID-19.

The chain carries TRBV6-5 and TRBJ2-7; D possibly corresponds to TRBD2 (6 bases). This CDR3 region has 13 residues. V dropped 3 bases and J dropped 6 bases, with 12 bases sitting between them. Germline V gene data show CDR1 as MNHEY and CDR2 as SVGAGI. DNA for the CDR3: TGTGCCAGCAGTTATATCCGGGACTCCGAGCAGTACTTC. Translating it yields CASSYIRDSEQYF.

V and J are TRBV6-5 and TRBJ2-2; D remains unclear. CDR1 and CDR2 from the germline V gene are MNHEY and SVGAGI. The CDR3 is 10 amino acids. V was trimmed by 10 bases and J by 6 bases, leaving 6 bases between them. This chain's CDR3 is CATFSGELFF. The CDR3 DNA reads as TGTGCCACCTTTTCCGGGGAGCTGTTTTTT.

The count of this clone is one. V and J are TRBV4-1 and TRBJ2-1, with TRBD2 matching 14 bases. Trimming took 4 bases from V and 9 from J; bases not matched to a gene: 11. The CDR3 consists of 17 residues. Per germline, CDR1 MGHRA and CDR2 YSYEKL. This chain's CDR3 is CASSRGTSGSGAPEQFF. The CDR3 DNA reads TGCGCCAGCAGCCGCGGGACTAGCGGGAGCGGCGCCCCTGAGCAGTTCTTC.

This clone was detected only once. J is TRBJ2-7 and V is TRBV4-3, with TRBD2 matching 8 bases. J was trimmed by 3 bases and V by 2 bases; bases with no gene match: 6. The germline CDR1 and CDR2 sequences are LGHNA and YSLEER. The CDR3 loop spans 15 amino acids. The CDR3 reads CASSQKLAENYEQYF. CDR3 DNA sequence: TGCGCCAGCAGCCAAAAACTAGCGGAAAACTACGAGCAGTACTTC.

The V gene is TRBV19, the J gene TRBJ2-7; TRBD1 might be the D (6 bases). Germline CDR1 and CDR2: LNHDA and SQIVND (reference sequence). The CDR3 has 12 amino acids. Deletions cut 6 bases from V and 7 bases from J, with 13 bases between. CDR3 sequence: CASSLSRGEQYF. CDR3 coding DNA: TGTGCCAGTAGCTTATCTAGGGGGGAGCAGTACTTC.